The present T cell receptor beta chain was sequenced within a study of OX40 agonist ivuxolimab in advanced cancers. Across the study: Partial responses occurred in Three dose-escalation patients, one with hepatocellular carcinoma and two with cutaneous melanoma.

Study-wide results and limits: The authors also found low normalized T-cell clonal expansion in some nonresponders. With doses of 0.1 to 3.0 mg/kg, CD4+ and CD8+ blood T cells had undergone clonal expansion by week 6.

Sequenced by immunoSEQ multiplex PCR; TCRdb stores in-frame clones only, minus some. The sample carries about 82,000 clones, roughly nine tenths recorded once. CDR3 size: 14 residues. Germline V lookup: CDR1 SGHRS, CDR2 YFSETQ. Trimming took 0 bases from V and 1 from J, leaving 7 bases between them. About this clone itself: The target antigen is unknown.

The chain has TRBV5-1 and TRBJ1-1; no reliable D call. The starting material was CD4+ or CD8+ T cells sorted from blood, obtained in a trial of the OX40 agonist ivuxolimab. The source is an adult with an advanced solid tumor such as melanoma, head and neck, liver or kidney cancer. Written as DNA, the CDR3 is TGCGCCAGCAGCTTGGAGGCAGCGAACACTGAAGCTTTCTTT. It translates to CASSLEAANTEAFF.